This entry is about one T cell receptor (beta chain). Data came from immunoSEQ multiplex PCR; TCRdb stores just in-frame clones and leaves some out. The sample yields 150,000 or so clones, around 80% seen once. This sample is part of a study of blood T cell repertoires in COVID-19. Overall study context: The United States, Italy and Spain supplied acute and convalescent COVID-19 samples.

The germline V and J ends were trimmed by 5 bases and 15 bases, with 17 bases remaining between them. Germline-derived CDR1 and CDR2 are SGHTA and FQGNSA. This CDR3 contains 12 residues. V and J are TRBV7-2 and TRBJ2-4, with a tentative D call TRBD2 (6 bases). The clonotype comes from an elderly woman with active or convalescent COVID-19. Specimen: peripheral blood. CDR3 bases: TGTGCCAGCAGCATTTCTAGCGTTTTCCTGTACTTC. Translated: CASSISSVFLYF.